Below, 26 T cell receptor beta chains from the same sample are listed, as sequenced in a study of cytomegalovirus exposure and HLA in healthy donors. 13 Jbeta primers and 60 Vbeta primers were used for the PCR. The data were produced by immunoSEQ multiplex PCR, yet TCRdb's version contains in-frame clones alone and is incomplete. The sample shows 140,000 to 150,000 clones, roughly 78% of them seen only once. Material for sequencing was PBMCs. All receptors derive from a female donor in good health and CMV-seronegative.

The CDR3 coding sequence is TGTGCCTGGAGTATTACTAGCGGGGGATTAAATGAGCAGTTCTTC. This encodes CAWSITSGGLNEQFF. The J gene is TRBJ2-1, the V gene TRBV30; 11 bases line up with TRBD2. Germline loops: CDR1 GTSNPN, CDR2 SVGIG (reference sequence). This CDR3 has 15 residues. The J segment lost 7 bases and the V segment lost 2 bases, leaving 7 bases of the junction unmatched.

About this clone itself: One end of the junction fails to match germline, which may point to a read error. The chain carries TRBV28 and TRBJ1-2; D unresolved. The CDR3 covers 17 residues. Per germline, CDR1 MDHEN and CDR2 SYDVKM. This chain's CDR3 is CASLLGSTYASNYGYPF. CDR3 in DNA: TGTGCCTCCCTTTTGGGGAGTACCTACGCTTCTAACTATGGCTACCCCTTC.

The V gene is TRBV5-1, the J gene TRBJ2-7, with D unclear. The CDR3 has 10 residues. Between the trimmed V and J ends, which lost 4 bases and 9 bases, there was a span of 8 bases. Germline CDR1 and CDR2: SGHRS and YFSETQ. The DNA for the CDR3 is TGCGCCAGCAGCCATCCCGGGCAGTACTTC. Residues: CASSHPGQYF.

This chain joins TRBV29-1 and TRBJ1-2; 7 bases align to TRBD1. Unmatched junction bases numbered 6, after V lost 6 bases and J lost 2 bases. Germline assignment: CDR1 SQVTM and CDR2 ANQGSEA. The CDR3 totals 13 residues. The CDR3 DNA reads TGCAGCGTCCGACAGGGAGACAACTATGGCTACACCTTC. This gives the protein CSVRQGDNYGYTF.

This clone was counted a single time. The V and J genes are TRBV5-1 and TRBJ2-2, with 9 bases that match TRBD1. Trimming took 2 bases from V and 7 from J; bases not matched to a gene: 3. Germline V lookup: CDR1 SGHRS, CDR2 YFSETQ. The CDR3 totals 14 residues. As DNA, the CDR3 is TGCGCCAGCAGCTTACAGGGGGCGATCGGGGAGCTGTTTTTT. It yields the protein CASSLQGAIGELFF.

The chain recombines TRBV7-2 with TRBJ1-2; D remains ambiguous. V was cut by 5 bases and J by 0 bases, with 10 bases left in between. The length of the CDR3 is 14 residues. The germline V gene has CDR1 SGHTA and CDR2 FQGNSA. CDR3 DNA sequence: TGTGCCAGCAGCCCTACCCTAGCTAACTATGGCTACACCTTC. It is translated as CASSPTLANYGYTF.

The CDR3 region has the DNA TGTGCCAGCAGTGAAAACAGGGGGTACGAAGCTTTCTTT. Translating it yields CASSENRGYEAFF. The chain carries TRBV6-1 and TRBJ1-1; 8 bases are shared with TRBD1. CDR1 MNHNS and CDR2 SASEGT come from the germline V gene. J was trimmed by 8 bases and V by 2 bases; bases with no gene match: 4. This CDR3 region has 13 residues.

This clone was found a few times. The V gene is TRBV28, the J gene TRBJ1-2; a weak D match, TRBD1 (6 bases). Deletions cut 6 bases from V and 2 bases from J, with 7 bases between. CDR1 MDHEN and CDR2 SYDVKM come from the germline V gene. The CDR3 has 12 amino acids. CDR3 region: CASRQGNYGYTF. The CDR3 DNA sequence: TGTGCCAGCAGACAGGGAAACTATGGCTACACCTTC.

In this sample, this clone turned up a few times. DNA of the CDR3: TGTGCCAGCAGGGCGGGACAGGGGGCGAATCAGCCCCAGCATTTT. Translating gives CASRAGQGANQPQHF. The chain joins TRBV27 to TRBJ1-5; TRBD1 matches at 12 bases. The germline V gene has CDR1 MNHEY and CDR2 SMNVEV (reference sequence). The CDR3 runs to 15 residues. V was pared by 6 bases and J by 4 bases, with 4 bases of the junction left unmatched.

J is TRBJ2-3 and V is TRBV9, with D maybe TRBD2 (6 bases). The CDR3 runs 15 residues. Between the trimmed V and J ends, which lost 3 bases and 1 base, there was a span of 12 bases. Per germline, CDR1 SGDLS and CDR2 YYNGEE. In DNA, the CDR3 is TGTGCCAGCAGCGAGGGGCCTAGCGGCACAGATACGCAGTATTTT. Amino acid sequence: CASSEGPSGTDTQYF.

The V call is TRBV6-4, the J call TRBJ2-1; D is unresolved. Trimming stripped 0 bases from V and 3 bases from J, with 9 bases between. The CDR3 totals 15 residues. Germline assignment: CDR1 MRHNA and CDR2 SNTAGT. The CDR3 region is CASSDSETNYNEQFF. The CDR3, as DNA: TGTGCCAGCAGTGACTCTGAGACAAACTACAATGAGCAGTTCTTC.

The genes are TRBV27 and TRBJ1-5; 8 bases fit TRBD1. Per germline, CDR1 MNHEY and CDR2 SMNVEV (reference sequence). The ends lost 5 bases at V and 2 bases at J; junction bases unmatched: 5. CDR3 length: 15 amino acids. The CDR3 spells CASSQGALGNQPQHF. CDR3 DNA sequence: TGTGCCAGCAGTCAGGGGGCATTAGGCAATCAGCCCCAGCATTTT.

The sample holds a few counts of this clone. The chain's CDR3 is CASSPDSSYEQYF. The CDR3 DNA is TGTGCCAGCAGCCCGGACTCCTCCTACGAGCAGTACTTC. The chain couples TRBV7-9 to TRBJ2-5; D is possibly TRBD2 (5 bases). The better agreement between TRBJ2-7 and the DNA end casts doubt on the J call. The germline V gene encodes CDR1 SEHNR and CDR2 FQNEAQ (reference sequence). The CDR3 runs 13 residues.

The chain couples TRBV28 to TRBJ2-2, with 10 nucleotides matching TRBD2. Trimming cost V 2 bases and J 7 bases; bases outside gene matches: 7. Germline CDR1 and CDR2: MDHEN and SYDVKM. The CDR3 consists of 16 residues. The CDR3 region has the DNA TGTGCCAGCAGTTTACGCGAGCGGGAGGGCCTCGGGGAGCTGTTTTTT. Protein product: CASSLREREGLGELFF.

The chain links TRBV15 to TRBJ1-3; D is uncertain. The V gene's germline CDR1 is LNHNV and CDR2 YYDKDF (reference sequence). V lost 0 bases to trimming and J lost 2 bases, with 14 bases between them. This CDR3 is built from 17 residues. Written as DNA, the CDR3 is TGTGCCACCAGCAGAGAAGGAGGCAGGCTGGCTGGAAACACCATATATTTT. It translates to CATSREGGRLAGNTIYF. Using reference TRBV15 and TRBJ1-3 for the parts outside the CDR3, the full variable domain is DAMVIQNPRYQVTQFGKPVTLSCSQTLNHNVMYWYQQKSSQAPKLLFHYYDKDFNNEADTPDNFQSRRPNTSFCFLDIRSPGLGDTAMYLCATSREGGRLAGNTIYFGEGSWLTVV.

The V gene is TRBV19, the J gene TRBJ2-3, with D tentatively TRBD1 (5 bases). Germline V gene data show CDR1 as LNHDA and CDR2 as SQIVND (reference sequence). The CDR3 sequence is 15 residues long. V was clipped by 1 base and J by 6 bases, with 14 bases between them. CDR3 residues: CASSIVSRASDTQYF. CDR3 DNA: TGTGCCAGTAGTATAGTCTCCAGGGCCTCGGATACGCAGTATTTT.

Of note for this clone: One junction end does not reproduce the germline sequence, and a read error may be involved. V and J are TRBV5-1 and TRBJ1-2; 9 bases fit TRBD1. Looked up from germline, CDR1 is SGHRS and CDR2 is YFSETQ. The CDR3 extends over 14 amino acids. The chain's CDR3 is CASSWGTGGYGYPF. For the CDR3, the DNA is TGCGCCAGCAGCTGGGGAACAGGGGGCTATGGCTACCCCTTC. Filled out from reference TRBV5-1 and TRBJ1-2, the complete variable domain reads KAGVTQTPRYLIKTRGQQVTLSCSPISGHRSVSWYQQTPGQGLQFLFEYFSETQRNKGNFPGRFSGRQFSNSRSEMNVSTLELGDSALYLCASSWGTGGYGYPFGSGTRLTVV.

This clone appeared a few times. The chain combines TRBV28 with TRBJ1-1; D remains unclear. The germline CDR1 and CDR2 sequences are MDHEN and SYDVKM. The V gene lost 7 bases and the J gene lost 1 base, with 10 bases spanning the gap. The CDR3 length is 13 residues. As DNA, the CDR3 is TGTGCCAGCACTTATGGCAAGAACACTGAAGCTTTCTTT. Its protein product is CASTYGKNTEAFF.

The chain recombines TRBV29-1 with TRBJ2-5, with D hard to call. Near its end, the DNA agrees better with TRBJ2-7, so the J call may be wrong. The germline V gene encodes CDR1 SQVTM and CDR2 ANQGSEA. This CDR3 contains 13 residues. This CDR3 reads CSVRPTGTYEQYF. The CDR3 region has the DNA TGCAGCGTTAGACCGACTGGAACCTACGAGCAGTACTTC.

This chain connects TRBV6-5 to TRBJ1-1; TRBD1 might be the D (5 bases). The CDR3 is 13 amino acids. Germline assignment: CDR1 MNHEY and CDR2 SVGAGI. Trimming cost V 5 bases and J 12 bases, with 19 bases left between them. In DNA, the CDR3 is TGTGCCAGCAGTGAGAGCAGGGTGGCGTTGTCTTTCTTT. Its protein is CASSESRVALSFF.

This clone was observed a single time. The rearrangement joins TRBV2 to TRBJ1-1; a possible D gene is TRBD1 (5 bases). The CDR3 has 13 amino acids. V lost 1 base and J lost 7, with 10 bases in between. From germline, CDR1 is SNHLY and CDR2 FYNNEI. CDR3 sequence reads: CASSEEGWSEAFF. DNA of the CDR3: TGTGCCAGCAGTGAAGAGGGGTGGAGTGAAGCTTTCTTT.

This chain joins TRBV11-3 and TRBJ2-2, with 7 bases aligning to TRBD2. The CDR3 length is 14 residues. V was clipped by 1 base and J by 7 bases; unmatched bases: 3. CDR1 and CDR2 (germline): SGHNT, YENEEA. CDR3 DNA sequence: TGTGCCAGCAGCTTAGCGGGGGGAAACGGGGAGCTGTTTTTT. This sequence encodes CASSLAGGNGELFF.

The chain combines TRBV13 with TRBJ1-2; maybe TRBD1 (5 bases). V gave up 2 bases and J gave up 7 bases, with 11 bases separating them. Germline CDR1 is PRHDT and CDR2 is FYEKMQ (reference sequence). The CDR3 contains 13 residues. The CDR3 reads CASSLKERGGYTF. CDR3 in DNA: TGTGCCAGCAGCTTAAAGGAAAGGGGTGGCTACACCTTC.

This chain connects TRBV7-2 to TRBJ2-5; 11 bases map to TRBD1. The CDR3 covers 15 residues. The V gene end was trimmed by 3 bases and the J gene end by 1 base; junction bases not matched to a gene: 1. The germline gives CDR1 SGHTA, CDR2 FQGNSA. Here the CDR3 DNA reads TGTGCCAGCAGCTTGGACAGGGGGCCCCAAGAGACCCAGTACTTC. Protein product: CASSLDRGPQETQYF. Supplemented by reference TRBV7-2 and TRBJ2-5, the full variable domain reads GAGVSQSPSNKVTEKGKDVELRCDPISGHTALYWYRQSLGQGLEFLIYFQGNSAPDKSGLPSDRFSAERTGGSVSTLTIQRTQQEDSAVYLCASSLDRGPQETQYFGPGTRLLVL.

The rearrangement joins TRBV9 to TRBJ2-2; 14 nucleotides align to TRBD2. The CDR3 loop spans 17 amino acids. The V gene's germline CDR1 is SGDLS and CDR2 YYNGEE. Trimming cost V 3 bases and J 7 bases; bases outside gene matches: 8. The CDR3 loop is CASSAQTSGRAFGELFF. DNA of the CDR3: TGTGCCAGCAGCGCCCAGACTAGCGGGAGGGCTTTCGGGGAGCTGTTTTTT.

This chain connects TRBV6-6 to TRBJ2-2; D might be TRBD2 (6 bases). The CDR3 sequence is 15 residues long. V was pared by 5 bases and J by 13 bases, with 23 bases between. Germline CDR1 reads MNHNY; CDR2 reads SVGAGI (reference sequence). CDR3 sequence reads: CASSPGVGRHWGLFF. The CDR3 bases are TGTGCCAGCAGTCCGGGGGTAGGACGGCACTGGGGGCTGTTTTTT.